This TCR beta chain was sequenced for a study of blood T cell repertoires in COVID-19. Study information: PBMCs, B-cell-depleted T cells, or T cells provided the cDNA or gDNA that made up the material.

Produced via immunoSEQ multiplex PCR; TCRdb's table is partial and in-frame only. In the table there are 300,000 to 350,000 clones, approximately 83% of which are singletons. The CDR3 totals 14 residues. The germline gives CDR1 SEHNR, CDR2 FQNEAQ (reference sequence). V dropped 4 bases and J dropped 1; count of bases not matched to a gene: 3. In its sample, this clone was seen once. Adults between roughly 18 and 95 years of age took part from fewer than 30 US areas. In assigning cohorts, the study relied on participant-reported clinical history. The chain carries TRBV7-9 and TRBJ2-5; 7 bases map to TRBD2. The specimen was PBMCs or T cells enriched from blood (not recorded which). The sequence came from a man younger than 45 who had recovered from COVID-19. The CDR3 loop is CASSSERGQETQYF. CDR3 DNA sequence: TGTGCCAGCAGCTCCGAGCGGGGCCAAGAGACCCAGTACTTC.